The clone carrying this T cell receptor beta chain was counted a few times. Germline V gene lookup returns CDR1 SNHLY and CDR2 FYNNEI. The CDR3 runs to 13 residues. V was shortened by 4 bases and J by 7 bases, with 10 bases between the two germline ends. This sample stems from a study of blood T cell repertoires in COVID-19. At the level of the study: In each case, the material was cDNA or gDNA derived from T cells, B-cell-depleted T cells, or PBMCs.

In the original processing: Estimated nucleated cell counts came from reference gene primer amplification. The table came from immunoSEQ multiplex PCR; TCRdb's copy has only in-frame clones and leaves some out. V and J calls and clone size follow that table, whereas D and trimming were derived from the DNA. The data contain hundreds of thousands of clones, 85% of them singletons. This sequence originates from a woman aged 18-35 years with acute or convalescent COVID-19. The V and J genes are TRBV2 and TRBJ2-2, with unresolved D. Specimen: peripheral blood. The CDR3, as DNA: TGTGCCAGCAGTGCCAGTGTTCTCGGGGAGCTGTTTTTT. It translates to CASSASVLGELFF.